This TCR beta chain is from a study of human T cells and chemical hapten exposure. Study-wide background: Read at 6 days, the patch tests placed 0.01% DPC on the upper back.

Whole-study results and caveats: Expanded TCR sets contained significantly more large CDR3 similarity clusters than controls.

As the library was built, unique molecular identifiers were attached to individual cDNA molecules. TCRdb re-analysed the RACE reads in MiXCR, keeping a single row per CDR3 protein. The sample consists of approximately 74,000 distinct CDR3 sequences, approximately 32% of them appearing once. In regard to this clonotype: Its antigen is unknown.

V lost 2 bases to trimming and J lost 6 bases, with 9 bases between them. The CDR3 loop spans 13 amino acids. Noted time point: patch test 1, 2 weeks after DPC sensitization. As to treatment: therapeutic diphenylcyclopropenone sensitization with weekly scalp DPC. RNA extraction used unfractionated whole blood as the source of total RNA. The sample here was whole blood, taken in connection with sensitization to the hapten diphenylcyclopropenone (DPC). The TCR originated in a man aged 35-49 years with alopecia areata. Some clones in this sample may be carry-over from other donors' samples. J is TRBJ2-3 and V is TRBV12-3 or TRBV12-4; no firm D call. CDR3 in DNA: TGTGCCAGCAGTTTATCAGAAGAGGATACGCAGTATTTT. Its protein is CASSLSEEDTQYF.